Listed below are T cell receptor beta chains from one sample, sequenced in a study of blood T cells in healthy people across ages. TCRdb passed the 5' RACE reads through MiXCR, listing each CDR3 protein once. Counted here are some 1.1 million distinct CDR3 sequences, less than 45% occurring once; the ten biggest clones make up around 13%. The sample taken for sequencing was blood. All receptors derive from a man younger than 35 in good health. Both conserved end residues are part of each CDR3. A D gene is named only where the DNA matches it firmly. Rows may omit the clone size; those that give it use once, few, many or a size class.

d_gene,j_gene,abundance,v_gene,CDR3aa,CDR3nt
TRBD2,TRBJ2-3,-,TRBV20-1,CSAAAGGTDTQYF,TGCAGTGCTGCAGCGGGGGGCACAGATACGCAGTATTTT
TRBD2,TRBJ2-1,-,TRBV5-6,CASSPDDSGRDEQFF,TGTGCCAGCAGCCCAGATGATAGCGGGAGGGATGAGCAGTTCTTC
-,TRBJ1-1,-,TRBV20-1,CSAPVQSRRNTEAFF,TGCAGTGCCCCAGTTCAGTCTAGAAGGAACACTGAAGCTTTCTTT
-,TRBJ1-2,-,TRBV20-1,CSARSGLKSYYGYTF,TGCAGTGCTAGGAGCGGCCTTAAGTCCTACTATGGCTACACCTTC
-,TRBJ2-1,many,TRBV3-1,CASSQDASRGNEQFF,TGTGCCAGCAGCCAAGATGCTTCGCGGGGAAATGAGCAGTTCTTC
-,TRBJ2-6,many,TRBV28,CASSDNVLTF,TGTGCCAGCAGTGACAACGTCCTGACTTTC
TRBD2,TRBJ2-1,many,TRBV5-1,CASSLRTSGYNEQFF,TGCGCCAGCAGCTTGAGAACTAGCGGGTACAATGAGCAGTTCTTC
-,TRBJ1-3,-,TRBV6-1,CASSERGTGNTIYF,TGTGCCAGCAGTGAAAGGGGGACTGGAAACACCATATATTTT
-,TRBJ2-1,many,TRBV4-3,CASSQVGSGSNNEQFF,TGCGCCAGCAGCCAAGTTGGGAGCGGATCAAACAATGAGCAGTTCTTC
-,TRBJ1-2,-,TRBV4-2,CASSQTRDRGLLGYGYTF,TGTGCCAGCAGCCAGACCCGGGACCGCGGATTATTGGGCTATGGCTACACCTTC
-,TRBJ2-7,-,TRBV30,CAWSSIYEQYF,TGTGCCTGGAGTTCGATCTACGAGCAGTACTTC
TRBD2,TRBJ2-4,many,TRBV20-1,CSARPGLGAPLQYF,TGCAGTGCTAGACCGGGACTAGGGGCTCCACTTCAGTACTTC
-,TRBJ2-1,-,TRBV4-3,CASSQDYISFEIQFF,TGCGCCAGCAGCCAAGATTATATCTCGTTTGAGATCCAGTTCTTC
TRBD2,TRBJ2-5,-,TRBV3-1,CASSQEKTGGFETQYF,TGTGCCAGCAGCCAAGAGAAAACGGGGGGGTTTGAGACCCAGTACTTC
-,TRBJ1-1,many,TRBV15,CATSRDRANTEAFF,TGTGCCACCAGCAGAGATCGGGCAAACACTGAAGCTTTCTTT
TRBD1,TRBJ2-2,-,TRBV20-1,CSATGVATGELFF,TGCAGTGCAACAGGGGTGGCGACCGGGGAGCTGTTTTTT
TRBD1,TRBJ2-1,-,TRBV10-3,CASFDRGGSYNEQFF,TGTGCCAGCTTCGACAGGGGGGGGTCCTACAATGAGCAGTTCTTC
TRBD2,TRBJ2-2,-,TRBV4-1,CASSRTSGGASGELFF,TGCGCCAGCAGCCGTACTAGCGGGGGGGCATCCGGGGAGCTGTTTTTT
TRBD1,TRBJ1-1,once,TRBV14,CASSRDRFWTEAFF,TGTGCCAGCAGCCGGGACAGGTTTTGGACTGAAGCTTTCTTT
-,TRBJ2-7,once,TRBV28,CASSFPGRAVNEQYF,TGTGCCAGCAGTTTTCCCGGCAGGGCGGTCAATGAGCAGTACTTC